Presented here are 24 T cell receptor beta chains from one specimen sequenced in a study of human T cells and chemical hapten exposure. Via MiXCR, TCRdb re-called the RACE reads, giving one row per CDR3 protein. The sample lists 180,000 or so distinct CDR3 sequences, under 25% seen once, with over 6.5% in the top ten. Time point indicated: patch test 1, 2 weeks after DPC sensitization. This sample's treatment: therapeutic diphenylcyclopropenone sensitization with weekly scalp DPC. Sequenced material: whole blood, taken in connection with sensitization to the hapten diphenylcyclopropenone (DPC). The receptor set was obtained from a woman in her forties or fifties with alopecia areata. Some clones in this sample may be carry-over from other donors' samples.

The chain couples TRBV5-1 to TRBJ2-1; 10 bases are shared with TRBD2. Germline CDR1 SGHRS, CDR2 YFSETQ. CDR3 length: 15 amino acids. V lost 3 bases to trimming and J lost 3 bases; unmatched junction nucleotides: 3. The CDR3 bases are TGCGCCAGCAGCTCAGGACTAGCGGACTACAATGAGCAGTTCTTC. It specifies CASSSGLADYNEQFF. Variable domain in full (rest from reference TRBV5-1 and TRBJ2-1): KAGVTQTPRYLIKTRGQQVTLSCSPISGHRSVSWYQQTPGQGLQFLFEYFSETQRNKGNFPGRFSGRQFSNSRSEMNVSTLELGDSALYLCASSSGLADYNEQFFGPGTRLTVL.

The CDR3 reads CASSHVPGLELVEQFF. In DNA, the CDR3 is TGTGCCAGCAGCCACGTACCGGGACTAGAACTGGTGGAGCAGTTCTTC. The chain employs TRBV4-2 and TRBJ2-1; TRBD2 matches 8 bases. V gave up 3 bases and J gave up 10 bases; unmatched junction bases: 14. There are 16 residues in the CDR3. Germline lookup yields CDR1 LGHNA and CDR2 YNFKEQ.

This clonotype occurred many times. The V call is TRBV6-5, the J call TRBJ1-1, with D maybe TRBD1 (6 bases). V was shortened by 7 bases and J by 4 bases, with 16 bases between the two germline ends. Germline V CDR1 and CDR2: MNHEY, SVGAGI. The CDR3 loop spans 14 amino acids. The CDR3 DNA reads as TGTGCCAGCACCACAACTGTACAGGGCACTGAAGCTTTCTTT. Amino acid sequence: CASTTTVQGTEAFF.

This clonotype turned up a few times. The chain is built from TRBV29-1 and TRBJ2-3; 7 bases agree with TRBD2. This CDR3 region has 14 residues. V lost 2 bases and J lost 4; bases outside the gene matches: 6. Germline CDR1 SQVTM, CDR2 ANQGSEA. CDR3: CSVELVAGSDTQYF. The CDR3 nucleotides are TGCAGCGTTGAATTAGTAGCGGGCTCAGATACGCAGTATTTT.

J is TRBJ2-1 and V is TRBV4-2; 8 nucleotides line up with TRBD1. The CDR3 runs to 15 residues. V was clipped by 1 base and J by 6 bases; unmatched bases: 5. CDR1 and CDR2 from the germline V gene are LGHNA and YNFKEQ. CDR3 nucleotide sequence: TGTGCCAGCAGCCAAGCGGGACAGGCCTCCAATGAGCAGTTCTTC. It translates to CASSQAGQASNEQFF.

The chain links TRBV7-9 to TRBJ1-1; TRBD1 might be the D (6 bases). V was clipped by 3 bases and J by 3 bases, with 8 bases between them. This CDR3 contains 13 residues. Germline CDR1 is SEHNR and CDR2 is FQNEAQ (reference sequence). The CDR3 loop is CASSFSGDTEAFF. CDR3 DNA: TGTGCCAGCAGCTTCTCAGGGGACACTGAAGCTTTCTTT. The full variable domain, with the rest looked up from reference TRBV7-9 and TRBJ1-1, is DTGVSQNPRHKITKRGQNVTFRCDPISEHNRLYWYRQTLGQGPEFLTYFQNEAQLEKSRLLSDRFSAERPKGSFSTLEIQRTEQGDSAMYLCASSFSGDTEAFFGQGTRLTVV.

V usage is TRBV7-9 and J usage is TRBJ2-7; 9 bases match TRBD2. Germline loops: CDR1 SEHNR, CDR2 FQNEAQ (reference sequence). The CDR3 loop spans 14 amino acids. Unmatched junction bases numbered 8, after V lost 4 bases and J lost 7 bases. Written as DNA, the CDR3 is TGTGCCAGCAGCTCGGCTAGCGGGGTCTGGGAGCAGTACTTC. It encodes CASSSASGVWEQYF.

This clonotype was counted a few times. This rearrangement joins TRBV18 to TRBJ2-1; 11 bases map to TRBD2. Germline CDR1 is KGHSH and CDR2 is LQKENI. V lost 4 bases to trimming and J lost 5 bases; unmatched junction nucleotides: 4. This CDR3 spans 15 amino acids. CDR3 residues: CASSLGTSGNNEQFF. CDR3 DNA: TGTGCCAGCTCACTCGGGACTAGCGGTAACAATGAGCAGTTCTTC. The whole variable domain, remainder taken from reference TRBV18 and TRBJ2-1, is NAGVMQNPRHLVRRRGQEARLRCSPMKGHSHVYWYRQLPEEGLKFMVYLQKENIIDESGMPKERFSAEFPKEGPSILRIQQVVRGDSAAYFCASSLGTSGNNEQFFGPGTRLTVL.

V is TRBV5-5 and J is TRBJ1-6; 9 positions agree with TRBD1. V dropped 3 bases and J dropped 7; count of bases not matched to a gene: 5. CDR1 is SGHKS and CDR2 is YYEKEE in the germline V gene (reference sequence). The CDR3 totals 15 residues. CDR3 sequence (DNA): TGTGCCAGCAGCTGGGGGGACAGGGTGAATTCACCCCTCCACTTT. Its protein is CASSWGDRVNSPLHF. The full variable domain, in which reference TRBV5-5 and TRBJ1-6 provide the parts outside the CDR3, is DAGVTQSPTHLIKTRGQQVTLRCSPISGHKSVSWYQQVLGQGPQFIFQYYEKEERGRGNFPDRFSARQFPNYSSELNVNALLLGDSALYLCASSWGDRVNSPLHFGNGTRLTVT.

CDR3: CASSFELANTGELFF. The CDR3 bases are TGTGCCAGCAGCTTTGAACTAGCGAACACCGGGGAGCTGTTTTTT. The J gene is TRBJ2-2, the V gene TRBV7-9; TRBD2 is a possible D gene (5 bases). CDR3 length: 15 amino acids. Germline V gene sequence: CDR1 SEHNR, CDR2 FQNEAQ (reference sequence). V lost 3 bases and J 0 bases, leaving 8 bases between the germline ends.

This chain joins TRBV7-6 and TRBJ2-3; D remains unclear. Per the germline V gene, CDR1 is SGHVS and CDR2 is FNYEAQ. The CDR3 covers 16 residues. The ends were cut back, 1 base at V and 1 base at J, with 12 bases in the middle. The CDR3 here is CASSLGPALGTDTQYF. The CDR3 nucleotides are TGTGCCAGCAGCTTAGGTCCAGCCTTGGGCACAGATACGCAGTATTTT.

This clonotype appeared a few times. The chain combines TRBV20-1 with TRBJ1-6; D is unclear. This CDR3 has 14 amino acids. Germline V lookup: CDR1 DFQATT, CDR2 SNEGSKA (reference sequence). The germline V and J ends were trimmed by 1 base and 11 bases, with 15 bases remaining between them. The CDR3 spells CSARVSPLLAPLHF. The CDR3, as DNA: TGCAGTGCTAGAGTTTCCCCCCTGCTGGCACCCCTCCACTTT.

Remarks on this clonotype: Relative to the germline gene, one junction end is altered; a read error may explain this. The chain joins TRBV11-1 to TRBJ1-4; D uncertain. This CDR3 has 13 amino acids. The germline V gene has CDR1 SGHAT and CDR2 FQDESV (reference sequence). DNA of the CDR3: TGTGTCAGCACCTCCTCGTCTAATGAAAAACTGTTTTTT. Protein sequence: CVSTSSSNEKLFF.

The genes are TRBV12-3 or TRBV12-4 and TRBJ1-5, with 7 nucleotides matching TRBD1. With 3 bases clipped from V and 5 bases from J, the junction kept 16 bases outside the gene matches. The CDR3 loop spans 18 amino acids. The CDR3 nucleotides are TGTGCCAGCAGTTTGGCCCGGGGGATTGGACAGGCAGATCAGCCCCAGCATTTT. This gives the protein CASSLARGIGQADQPQHF.

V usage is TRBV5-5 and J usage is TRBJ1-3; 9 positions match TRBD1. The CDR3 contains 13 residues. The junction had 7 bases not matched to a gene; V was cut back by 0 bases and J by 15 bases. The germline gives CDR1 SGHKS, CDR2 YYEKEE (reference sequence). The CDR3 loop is CASSLGTPTGGYF. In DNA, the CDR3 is TGTGCCAGCAGCTTGGGGACACCGACAGGGGGATATTTT.

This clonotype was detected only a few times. DNA for the CDR3: TGCGCCAGCAGCCCCTTTCGGACTAGCGGGGTATCCTACAATGAGCAGTTCTTC. Translating it yields CASSPFRTSGVSYNEQFF. The chain uses TRBV5-1 and TRBJ2-1; TRBD2 aligns across 12 bases. The V and J ends lost 4 bases and 1 base, in that order; junction bases with no gene match: 9. CDR3 length: 18 amino acids. Per germline, CDR1 SGHRS and CDR2 YFSETQ.

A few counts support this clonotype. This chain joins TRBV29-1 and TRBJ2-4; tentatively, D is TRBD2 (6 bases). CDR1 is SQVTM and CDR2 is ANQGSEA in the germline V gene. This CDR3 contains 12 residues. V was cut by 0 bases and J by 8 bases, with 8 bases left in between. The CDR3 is CSVEEGRYIQYF. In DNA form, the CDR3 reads TGCAGCGTTGAAGAGGGGAGGTACATTCAGTACTTC. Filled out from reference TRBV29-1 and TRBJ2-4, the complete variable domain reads SAVISQKPSRDICQRGTSLTIQCQVDSQVTMMFWYRQQPGQSLTLIATANQGSEATYESGFVIDKFPISRPNLTFSTLTVSNMSPEDSSIYLCSVEEGRYIQYFGAGTRLSVL.

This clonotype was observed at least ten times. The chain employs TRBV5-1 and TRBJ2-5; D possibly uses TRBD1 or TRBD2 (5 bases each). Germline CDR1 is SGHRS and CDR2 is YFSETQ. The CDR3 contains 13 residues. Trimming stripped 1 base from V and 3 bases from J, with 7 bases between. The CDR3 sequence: CASSLWGKETQYF. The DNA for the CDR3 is TGCGCCAGCAGCTTGTGGGGGAAAGAGACCCAGTACTTC.

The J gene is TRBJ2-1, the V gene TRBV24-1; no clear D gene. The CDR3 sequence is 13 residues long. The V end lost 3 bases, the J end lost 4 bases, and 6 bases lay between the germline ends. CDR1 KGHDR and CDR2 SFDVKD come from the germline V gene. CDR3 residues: CATSDGDYNEQFF. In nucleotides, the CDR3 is TGTGCCACCAGTGATGGGGATTACAATGAGCAGTTCTTC.

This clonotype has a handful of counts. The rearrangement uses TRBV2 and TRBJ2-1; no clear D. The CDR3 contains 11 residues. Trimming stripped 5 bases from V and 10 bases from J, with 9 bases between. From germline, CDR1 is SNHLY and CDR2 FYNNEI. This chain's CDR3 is CASSPLGEQFF. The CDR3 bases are TGTGCCAGCAGTCCCCTAGGCGAGCAGTTCTTC.

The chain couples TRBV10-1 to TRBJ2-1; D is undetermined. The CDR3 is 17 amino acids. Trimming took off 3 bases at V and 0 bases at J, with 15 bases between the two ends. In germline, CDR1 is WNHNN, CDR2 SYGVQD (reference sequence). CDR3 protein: CASSEWAGSSSYNEQFF. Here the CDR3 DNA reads TGCGCCAGCAGTGAATGGGCCGGATCCAGCTCCTACAATGAGCAGTTCTTC.

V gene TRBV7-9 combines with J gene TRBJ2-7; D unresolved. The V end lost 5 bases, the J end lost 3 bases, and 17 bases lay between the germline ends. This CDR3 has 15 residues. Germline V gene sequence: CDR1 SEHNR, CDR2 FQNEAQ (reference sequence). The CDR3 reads CASSPGSPEVYEQYF. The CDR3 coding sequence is TGTGCCAGCAGCCCAGGATCCCCCGAAGTCTACGAGCAGTACTTC.

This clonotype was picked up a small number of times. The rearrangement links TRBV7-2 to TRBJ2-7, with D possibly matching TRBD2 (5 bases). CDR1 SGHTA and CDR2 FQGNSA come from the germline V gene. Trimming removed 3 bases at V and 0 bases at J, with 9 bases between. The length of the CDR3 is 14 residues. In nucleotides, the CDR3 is TGTGCCAGCAGCTTGTCGAGGGTCTCCTACGAGCAGTACTTC. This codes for CASSLSRVSYEQYF.

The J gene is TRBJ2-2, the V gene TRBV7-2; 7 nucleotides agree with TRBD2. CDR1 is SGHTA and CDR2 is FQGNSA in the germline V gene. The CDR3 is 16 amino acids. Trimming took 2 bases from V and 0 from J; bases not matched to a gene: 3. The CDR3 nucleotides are TGTGCCAGCAGCTTATCCAGCGGGACGAACACCGGGGAGCTGTTTTTT. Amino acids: CASSLSSGTNTGELFF.